Shown below are 31 T cell receptor beta chains from a single sample sequenced in a study of blood T cell repertoires in COVID-19 (dated by TCRdb to the early 2020s). Libraries were prepared through the immunoSEQ multiplex PCR assay. TCRdb mirrors the immuneACCESS table, restricted to in-frame sequences. Some clones are absent from its copies; in checked studies, under half trace to an unresolved V gene, and the reason for the others is unknown. The sample has about 280,000 clones on record, over 75% of them singletons. The ten top clones hold about 14% of the sample. The sample comprised peripheral blood. These receptors were obtained from a human donor in a cohort sampled during active COVID-19.

The chain links TRBV20-1 to TRBJ2-1; possibly TRBD2 for D (5 bases). V gave up 6 bases and J gave up 9 bases, with 12 bases separating them. This CDR3 spans 11 amino acids. Germline V CDR1 and CDR2: DFQATT, SNEGSKA (reference sequence). The CDR3 bases are TGCAGTGCCCTGGACTTTCCTGAGCAGTTCTTC. Translated, it gives CSALDFPEQFF.

The V and J genes are TRBV2 and TRBJ1-1, with D perhaps TRBD1 (5 bases). Germline V CDR1 and CDR2: SNHLY, FYNNEI. The CDR3 extends over 12 amino acids. V was trimmed by 8 bases and J by 6 bases, leaving 13 bases between them. As DNA, the CDR3 is TGTGCCAGCGACCAGGGTGTAGCTGAAGCTTTCTTT. It codes for CASDQGVAEAFF.

The rearrangement uses TRBV9 and TRBJ2-3; tentative D call: TRBD2 (6 bases). Per germline, CDR1 SGDLS and CDR2 YYNGEE. Deletions cut 0 bases from V and 5 bases from J, with 10 bases between. This CDR3 has 14 residues. CDR3 region: CASSVGASEDTQYF. The DNA of the CDR3 is TGTGCCAGCAGCGTAGGGGCTAGCGAAGATACGCAGTATTTT.

The chain carries TRBV30 and TRBJ1-4; D might be TRBD1 (5 bases). The V gene lost 4 bases and the J gene lost 3 bases, with 12 bases spanning the gap. Germline CDR1 and CDR2: GTSNPN and SVGIG (reference sequence). The CDR3 totals 14 residues. The CDR3 is CAWTPGPPNEKLFF. In DNA, the CDR3 is TGTGCCTGGACCCCAGGGCCTCCTAATGAAAAACTGTTTTTT.

This chain connects TRBV11-2 to TRBJ1-6, with TRBD1 matching 10 bases. V was pared by 11 bases and J by 5 bases, with 15 bases of the junction left unmatched. Germline CDR1 reads SGHAT; CDR2 reads FQNNGV. The length of the CDR3 is 17 residues. The CDR3 DNA reads TGTGCCGGCCGGGACAGGGGATTAAATTACGATAATTCACCCCTCCACTTT. Its protein is CAGRDRGLNYDNSPLHF.

V and J are TRBV5-6 and TRBJ2-7, with 10 bases fitting TRBD2. This CDR3 has 17 amino acids. The germline gives CDR1 SGHDT, CDR2 YYEEEE. The J segment lost 4 bases and the V segment lost 1 base, leaving 11 bases of the junction unmatched. This CDR3 reads CASSLRTSGTRMYEQYF. DNA of the CDR3: TGTGCCAGCAGCTTGCGGACTAGCGGAACCCGTATGTACGAGCAGTACTTC.

The chain carries TRBV20-1 and TRBJ2-7; perhaps TRBD2 as D (5 bases). The CDR3 loop spans 11 amino acids. CDR1 is DFQATT and CDR2 is SNEGSKA in the germline V gene (reference sequence). The V gene lost 0 bases and the J gene lost 7 bases, with 7 bases spanning the gap. CDR3 loop: CSAREEEEQYF. The CDR3 coding sequence is TGCAGTGCTAGAGAGGAGGAGGAGCAGTACTTC.

The chain uses TRBV11-3 and TRBJ2-3; TRBD2 is a possible D gene (6 bases). The V end lost 3 bases, the J end lost 3 bases, and 13 bases lay between the germline ends. The CDR3 runs to 15 residues. Germline V lookup: CDR1 SGHNT, CDR2 YENEEA. The CDR3 region is CASSFRGRLTDTQYF. CDR3 DNA: TGTGCCAGCAGCTTCCGGGGGAGGTTGACAGATACGCAGTATTTT.

The chain combines TRBV11-2 with TRBJ2-1, with D hard to call. The CDR3 extends over 13 amino acids. The V end lost 6 bases, the J end lost 2 bases, and 8 bases lay between the germline ends. CDR1 is SGHAT and CDR2 is FQNNGV in the germline V gene. The CDR3 is CASRGGTYNEQFF. In nucleotides, the CDR3 is TGTGCCAGCAGAGGCGGAACCTACAATGAGCAGTTCTTC.

This chain uses TRBV7-2 with TRBJ2-1, with a tentative D call TRBD2 (7 bases). Trimming left V 0 bases short and J 6 bases short, with 12 bases between. The CDR3 extends over 15 amino acids. In germline, CDR1 is SGHTA, CDR2 FQGNSA. The CDR3 is CASSLAGGGFNEQFF. For the CDR3, the DNA is TGTGCCAGCAGCTTAGCGGGAGGGGGGTTCAATGAGCAGTTCTTC.

V is TRBV5-4 and J is TRBJ2-1; 11 bases fit TRBD2. The CDR3 runs 17 residues. Looked up from germline, CDR1 is SGHNT and CDR2 is YYREEE (reference sequence). The junction had 12 bases not matched to a gene; V was cut back by 3 bases and J by 7 bases. CDR3 protein: CASSWGLTSGRRNEQFF. As DNA, the CDR3 is TGTGCCAGCAGCTGGGGCCTCACTAGCGGGAGAAGAAATGAGCAGTTCTTC.

The rearrangement joins TRBV5-1 to TRBJ1-3, with TRBD1 identical over 10 bases. The CDR3 is 14 amino acids. Trimming took 2 bases from V and 8 from J; bases not matched to a gene: 4. Germline loops: CDR1 SGHRS, CDR2 YFSETQ. CDR3 in DNA: TGCGCCAGCAGCTTTACCGGGACAGGGGACACCATATATTTT. Translating gives CASSFTGTGDTIYF.

The chain carries TRBV28 and TRBJ1-5; D is undetermined. CDR1 is MDHEN, CDR2 SYDVKM, per germline. Trimming stripped 4 bases from V and 11 bases from J, with 9 bases between. This CDR3 is built from 11 residues. CDR3 amino acids: CASSSPAAQHF. As DNA, the CDR3 is TGTGCCAGCAGTTCCCCAGCGGCCCAGCATTTT.

V gene TRBV27 combines with J gene TRBJ2-7; D remains unclear. Trimming pared 3 bases from V and 4 bases from J, leaving 7 bases between. This CDR3 is built from 12 residues. Germline loops: CDR1 MNHEY, CDR2 SMNVEV (reference sequence). CDR3 nucleotides: TGTGCCAGCAGTTTTGTCGGGTACGAGCAGTACTTC. Its protein is CASSFVGYEQYF.

The V call is TRBV18, the J call TRBJ2-7; the D gene is possibly TRBD2 (6 bases). CDR3 length equals 14 residues. Trimming took off 3 bases at V and 0 bases at J, with 9 bases between the two ends. Germline-derived CDR1 and CDR2 are KGHSH and LQKENI. In DNA, the CDR3 is TGTGCCAGCTCACCTGGGCGGGACTCCTACGAGCAGTACTTC. Translation gives CASSPGRDSYEQYF. Together with reference TRBV18 and TRBJ2-7, the CDR3 gives the full variable domain: NAGVMQNPRHLVRRRGQEARLRCSPMKGHSHVYWYRQLPEEGLKFMVYLQKENIIDESGMPKERFSAEFPKEGPSILRIQQVVRGDSAAYFCASSPGRDSYEQYFGPGTRLTVT.

The chain couples TRBV9 to TRBJ1-2; D unclear. V was cut by 4 bases and J by 10 bases, with 17 bases left in between. This CDR3 is built from 13 residues. Looked up from germline, CDR1 is SGDLS and CDR2 is YYNGEE. The CDR3 sequence is CASSPTLSTNYTF. The DNA of the CDR3 is TGTGCCAGCAGCCCCACGTTGTCTACCAACTACACCTTC.

This chain links TRBV28 with TRBJ2-3, with 12 bases fitting TRBD2. Trimming at V came to 5 bases and at J to 6 bases, leaving 9 bases not matched to a gene. CDR3 length: 16 amino acids. Germline V gives CDR1 MDHEN, CDR2 SYDVKM. CDR3 DNA sequence: TGTGCCAGCAGTCCCAGACTAGCGGGAGCCATCGATACGCAGTATTTT. As protein: CASSPRLAGAIDTQYF.

The V and J genes are TRBV7-9 and TRBJ1-1, with 7 bases fitting TRBD1. V shed 1 base, J shed 8 bases, and the junction held 4 bases outside the gene matches. This CDR3 comprises 13 residues. CDR1 SEHNR and CDR2 FQNEAQ come from the germline V gene (reference sequence). CDR3 in DNA: TGTGCCAGCAGCTTAGGACAGGGCTCGGAAGCTTTCTTT. This sequence encodes CASSLGQGSEAFF.

The chain uses TRBV5-6 and TRBJ1-1; D unclear. CDR3 size: 13 residues. Trimming cost V 7 bases and J 2 bases, with 12 bases left between them. Germline CDR1 and CDR2: SGHDT and YYEEEE. Written as DNA, the CDR3 is TGTGCCAGCTCCGGGAGGCTTAACACTGAAGCTTTCTTT. This gives the protein CASSGRLNTEAFF.

As DNA, the CDR3 is TGTGCCAGCTCACCACCGATAGTCAGGAAGAACACTGAAGCTTTCTTT. Residues: CASSPPIVRKNTEAFF. The chain employs TRBV18 and TRBJ1-1; D call uncertain. V shed 0 bases and J shed 1 base, with 12 bases lying between them. This CDR3 has 16 residues. Germline V lookup: CDR1 KGHSH, CDR2 LQKENI.

This chain's CDR3 is CASSPATSGSTDTQYF. CDR3 sequence (DNA): TGTGCCAGCAGCCCTGCTACTAGCGGAAGCACAGATACGCAGTATTTT. The V gene is TRBV5-4, the J gene TRBJ2-3; 8 bases line up with TRBD2. The germline gives CDR1 SGHNT, CDR2 YYREEE (reference sequence). The CDR3 runs 16 residues. The V and J ends lost 4 bases and 0 bases, in that order; junction bases with no gene match: 7.

This clone was seen a single time. The chain recombines TRBV2 with TRBJ2-7; 10 bases fit TRBD1. V lost 7 bases, J lost 3 bases, and 6 bases stayed unmatched. The CDR3 contains 14 residues. Looked up from germline, CDR1 is SNHLY and CDR2 is FYNNEI. CDR3 sequence reads: CASTGGTGDYEQYF. For the CDR3, the DNA is TGTGCCAGCACGGGTGGGACAGGGGACTACGAGCAGTACTTC.

The chain carries TRBV9 and TRBJ2-7; 8 bases are a match to TRBD1. V lost 3 bases to trimming and J lost 4 bases; unmatched junction nucleotides: 9. Per germline, CDR1 SGDLS and CDR2 YYNGEE. CDR3 length: 15 amino acids. In DNA form, the CDR3 reads TGTGCCAGCAGCGCCGGGGTGGGGACAGGATACGAGCAGTACTTC. Protein: CASSAGVGTGYEQYF.

The chain is built from TRBV6-1 and TRBJ1-3; D is possibly TRBD1 (5 bases). Germline V gives CDR1 MNHNS, CDR2 SASEGT. V lost 1 base and J lost 1, with 20 bases in between. The CDR3 length is 19 residues. The CDR3 nucleotides are TGTGCCAGCAGTGAAGGGAACCGGGGAGGGGTGAATTCTGGAAACACCATATATTTT. Translating it yields CASSEGNRGGVNSGNTIYF.

The V gene is TRBV28, the J gene TRBJ1-2; D gene uncertain. Looked up from germline, CDR1 is MDHEN and CDR2 is SYDVKM. V lost 10 bases and J 0 bases, leaving 12 bases between the germline ends. This CDR3 contains 13 residues. CDR3 loop: CATSRGANYGYTF. The CDR3 DNA reads as TGTGCCACGTCACGGGGAGCTAACTATGGCTACACCTTC.

This clone was seen a few times. Additional DNA sequences in this sample encode the identical CDR3. The V and J genes are TRBV5-1 and TRBJ2-1, with 7 bases matching TRBD1. From germline, CDR1 is SGHRS and CDR2 YFSETQ. V lost 4 bases and J lost 6; bases outside the gene matches: 4. The CDR3 runs 13 residues. The CDR3 sequence is CASSPDRVNEQFF. CDR3 bases: TGCGCCAGCAGCCCTGACAGGGTCAATGAGCAGTTCTTC.

V and J are TRBV6-5 and TRBJ2-2, with a tentative D call TRBD2 (5 bases). Trimming took off 7 bases at V and 5 bases at J, with 14 bases between the two ends. This CDR3 is built from 14 residues. Germline loops: CDR1 MNHEY, CDR2 SVGAGI. Here the CDR3 DNA reads TGTGCCAGCACCTGGGAACGGGGTACCGGGGAGCTGTTTTTT. Its protein product is CASTWERGTGELFF.

This clone was seen only a few times. The chain has TRBV4-1 and TRBJ2-1, with 8 bases that match TRBD2. The CDR3 covers 14 residues. Germline values: CDR1 MGHRA, CDR2 YSYEKL. V shed 5 bases, J shed 2 bases, and the junction held 2 bases outside the gene matches. This CDR3 is CASSLAGPYNEQFF. CDR3 DNA sequence: TGCGCCAGCAGCTTAGCGGGGCCCTACAATGAGCAGTTCTTC.

This clone has at least ten counts. The chain carries TRBV5-1 and TRBJ2-2; 9 nucleotides match TRBD2. The germline V gene encodes CDR1 SGHRS and CDR2 YFSETQ. J gave up 4 bases and V 4 bases, and 14 bases lay outside the gene matches. This CDR3 region has 18 residues. In DNA, the CDR3 is TGCGCCAGCAGCCCCACCCCGTTTAGCGGGAGACCCACCGGGGAGCTGTTTTTT. Translating it yields CASSPTPFSGRPTGELFF.

V usage is TRBV27 and J usage is TRBJ2-3, with 9 bases identical to TRBD1. Looked up from germline, CDR1 is MNHEY and CDR2 is SMNVEV (reference sequence). J was trimmed by 2 bases and V by 6 bases; bases with no gene match: 3. The CDR3 is 14 residues long. The CDR3 loop reads CASSGQGFTDTQYF. The CDR3 nucleotides are TGTGCCAGCAGCGGACAGGGGTTCACAGATACGCAGTATTTT.

The table lists this clone with a count of one. The chain couples TRBV3-1 (or the pseudogene TRBV3-2) to TRBJ2-7; 10 bases are shared with TRBD2. CDR1 is LGHDT, CDR2 YNNKEL, per germline (reference sequence). V lost 4 bases to trimming and J lost 5 bases; unmatched junction nucleotides: 17. CDR3 length: 18 amino acids. For the CDR3, the DNA is TGTGCCAGCAGCCCCCGGATAACTAGCGGGGTAAAACTTCACGAGCAGTACTTC. Translated: CASSPRITSGVKLHEQYF.